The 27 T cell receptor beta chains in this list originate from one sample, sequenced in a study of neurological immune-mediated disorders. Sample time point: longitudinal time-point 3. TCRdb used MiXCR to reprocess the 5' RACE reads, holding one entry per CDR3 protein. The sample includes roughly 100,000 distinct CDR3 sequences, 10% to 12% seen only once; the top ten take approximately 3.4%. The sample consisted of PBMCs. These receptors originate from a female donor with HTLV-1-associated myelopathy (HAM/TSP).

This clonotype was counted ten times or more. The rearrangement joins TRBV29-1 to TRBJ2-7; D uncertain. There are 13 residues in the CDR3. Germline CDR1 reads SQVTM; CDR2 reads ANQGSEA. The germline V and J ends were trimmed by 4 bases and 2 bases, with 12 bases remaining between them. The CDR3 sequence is CSVVENLAYEQYF. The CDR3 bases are TGCAGCGTTGTAGAAAATCTTGCCTACGAGCAGTACTTC.

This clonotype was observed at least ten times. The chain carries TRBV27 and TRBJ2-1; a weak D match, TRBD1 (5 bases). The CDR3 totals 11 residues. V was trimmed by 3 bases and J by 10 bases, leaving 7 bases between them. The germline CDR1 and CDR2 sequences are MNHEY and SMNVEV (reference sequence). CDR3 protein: CASSLGREQFF. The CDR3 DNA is TGTGCCAGCAGTTTGGGGCGGGAGCAGTTCTTC.

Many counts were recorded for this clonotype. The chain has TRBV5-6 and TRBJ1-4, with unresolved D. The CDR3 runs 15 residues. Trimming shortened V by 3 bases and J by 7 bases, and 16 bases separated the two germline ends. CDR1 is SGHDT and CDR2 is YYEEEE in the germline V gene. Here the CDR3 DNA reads TGTGCCAGCAGCTCCCCGTCGAGGGAAGGTGAAAAACTGTTTTTT. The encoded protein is CASSSPSREGEKLFF.

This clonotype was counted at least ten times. DNA of the CDR3: TGTGCCACCAGTGATTCCCAGGGGAGGGATACGCAGTATTTT. The encoded protein is CATSDSQGRDTQYF. The chain is built from TRBV24-1 and TRBJ2-3, with D perhaps being TRBD1 or TRBD2 (6 bases each). The germline V gene has CDR1 KGHDR and CDR2 SFDVKD. V lost 2 bases, J lost 6 bases, and 11 bases lay in between. The CDR3 has 14 residues.

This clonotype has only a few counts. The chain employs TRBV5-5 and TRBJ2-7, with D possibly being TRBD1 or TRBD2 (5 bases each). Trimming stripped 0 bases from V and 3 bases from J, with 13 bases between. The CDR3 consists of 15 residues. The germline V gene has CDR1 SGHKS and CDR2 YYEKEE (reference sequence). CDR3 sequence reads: CASSLGLGVSYEQYF. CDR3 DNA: TGTGCCAGCAGCTTGGGTCTGGGGGTGAGCTACGAGCAGTACTTC.

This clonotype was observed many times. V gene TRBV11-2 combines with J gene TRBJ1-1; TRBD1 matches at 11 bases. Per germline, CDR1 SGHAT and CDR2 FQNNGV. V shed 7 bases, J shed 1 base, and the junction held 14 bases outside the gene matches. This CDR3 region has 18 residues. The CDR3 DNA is TGTGCCAGCACCCGGGGATACCCCGGGACAGGGGGGAACACTGAAGCTTTCTTT. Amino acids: CASTRGYPGTGGNTEAFF. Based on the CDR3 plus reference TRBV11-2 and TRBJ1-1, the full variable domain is EAGVAQSPRYKIIEKRQSVAFWCNPISGHATLYWYQQILGQGPKLLIQFQNNGVVDDSQLPKDRFSAERLKGVDSTLKIQPAKLEDSAVYLCASTRGYPGTGGNTEAFFGQGTRLTVV.

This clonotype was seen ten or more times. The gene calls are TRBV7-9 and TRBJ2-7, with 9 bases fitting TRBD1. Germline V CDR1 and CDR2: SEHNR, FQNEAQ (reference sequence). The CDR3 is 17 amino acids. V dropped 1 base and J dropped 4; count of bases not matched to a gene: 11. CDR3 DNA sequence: TGTGCCAGCAGCTTAGAACGACGGAGCGACAGGGGGTACGAGCAGTACTTC. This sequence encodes CASSLERRSDRGYEQYF.

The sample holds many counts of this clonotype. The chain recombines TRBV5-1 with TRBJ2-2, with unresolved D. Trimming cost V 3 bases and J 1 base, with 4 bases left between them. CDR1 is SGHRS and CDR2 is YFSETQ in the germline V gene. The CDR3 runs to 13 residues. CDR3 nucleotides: TGCGCCAGCAGCTCCATGAACACCGGGGAGCTGTTTTTT. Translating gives CASSSMNTGELFF.

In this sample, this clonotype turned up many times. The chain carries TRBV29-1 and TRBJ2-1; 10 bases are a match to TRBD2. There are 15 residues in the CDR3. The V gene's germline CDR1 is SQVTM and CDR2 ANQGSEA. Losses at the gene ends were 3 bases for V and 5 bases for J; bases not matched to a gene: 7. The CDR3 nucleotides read TGCAGCGTTGAGCCCCAAGCGGGGGGGAACAATGAGCAGTTCTTC. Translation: CSVEPQAGGNNEQFF.

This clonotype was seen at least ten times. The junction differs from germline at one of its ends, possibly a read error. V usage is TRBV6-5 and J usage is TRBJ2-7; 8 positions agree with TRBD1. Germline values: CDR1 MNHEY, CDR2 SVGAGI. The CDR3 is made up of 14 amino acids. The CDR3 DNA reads TGTGCCAGCAGTAACTCGGGACAGGCATACGAGCAGTACTTC. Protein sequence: CASSNSGQAYEQYF.

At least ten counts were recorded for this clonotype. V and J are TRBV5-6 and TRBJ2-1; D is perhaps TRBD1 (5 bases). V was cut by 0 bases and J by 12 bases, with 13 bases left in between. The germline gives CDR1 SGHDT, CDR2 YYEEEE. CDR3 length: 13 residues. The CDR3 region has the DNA TGTGCCAGCAGCTTGGTGAGTCAGGGCAGGCAGTTCTTC. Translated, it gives CASSLVSQGRQFF. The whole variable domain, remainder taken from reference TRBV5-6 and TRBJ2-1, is DAGVTQSPTHLIKTRGQQVTLRCSPKSGHDTVSWYQQALGQGPQFIFQYYEEEERQRGNFPDRFSGHQFPNYSSELNVNALLLGDSALYLCASSLVSQGRQFFGPGTRLTVL.

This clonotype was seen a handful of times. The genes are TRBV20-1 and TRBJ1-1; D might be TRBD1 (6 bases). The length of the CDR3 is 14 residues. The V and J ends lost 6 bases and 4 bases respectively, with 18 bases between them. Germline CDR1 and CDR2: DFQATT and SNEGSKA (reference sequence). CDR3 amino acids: CSAINRAGGTEAFF. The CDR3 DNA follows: TGCAGTGCAATTAACAGGGCCGGGGGCACTGAAGCTTTCTTT.

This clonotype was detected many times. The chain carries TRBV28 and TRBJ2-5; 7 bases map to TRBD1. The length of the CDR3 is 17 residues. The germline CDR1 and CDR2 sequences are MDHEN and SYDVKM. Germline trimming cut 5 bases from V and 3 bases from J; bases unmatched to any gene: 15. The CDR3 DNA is TGTGCCAGCAGTCCCACTGGAAAGGGACAGAGAAAAGAGACCCAGTACTTC. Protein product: CASSPTGKGQRKETQYF. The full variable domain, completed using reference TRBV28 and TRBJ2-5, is DVKVTQSSRYLVKRTGEKVFLECVQDMDHENMFWYRQDPGLGLRLIYFSYDVKMKEKGDIPEGYSVSREKKERFSLILESASTNQTSMYLCASSPTGKGQRKETQYFGPGTRLLVL.

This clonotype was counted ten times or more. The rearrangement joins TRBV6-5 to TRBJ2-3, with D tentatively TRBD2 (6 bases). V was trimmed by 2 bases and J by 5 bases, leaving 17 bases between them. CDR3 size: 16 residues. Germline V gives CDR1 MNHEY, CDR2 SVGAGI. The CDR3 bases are TGTGCCAGCAGTTACCCGGGACTCCCCTCGGGAGATACGCAGTATTTT. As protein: CASSYPGLPSGDTQYF.

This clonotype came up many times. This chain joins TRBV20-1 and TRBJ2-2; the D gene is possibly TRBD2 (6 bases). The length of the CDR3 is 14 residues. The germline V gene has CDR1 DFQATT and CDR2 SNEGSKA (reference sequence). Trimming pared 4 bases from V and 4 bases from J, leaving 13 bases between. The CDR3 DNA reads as TGCAGTGCTAAGCGGGCCGGGGGCACCGGGGAGCTGTTTTTT. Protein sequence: CSAKRAGGTGELFF.

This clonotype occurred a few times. The CDR3 protein is CASSPEGATTDTQYF. DNA of the CDR3: TGTGCCAGCTCACCAGAGGGTGCCACCACAGATACGCAGTATTTT. V and J are TRBV18 and TRBJ2-3; weak D call: TRBD2 (5 bases). Looked up from germline, CDR1 is KGHSH and CDR2 is LQKENI. The V and J ends lost 2 bases and 2 bases respectively, with 11 bases between them. The CDR3 length is 15 residues.

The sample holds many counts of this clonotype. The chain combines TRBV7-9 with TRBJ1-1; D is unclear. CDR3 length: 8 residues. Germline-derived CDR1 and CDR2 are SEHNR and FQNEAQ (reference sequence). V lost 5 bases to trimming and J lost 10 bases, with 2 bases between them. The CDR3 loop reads CASSPAFF. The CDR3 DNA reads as TGTGCCAGCAGCCCAGCTTTCTTT.

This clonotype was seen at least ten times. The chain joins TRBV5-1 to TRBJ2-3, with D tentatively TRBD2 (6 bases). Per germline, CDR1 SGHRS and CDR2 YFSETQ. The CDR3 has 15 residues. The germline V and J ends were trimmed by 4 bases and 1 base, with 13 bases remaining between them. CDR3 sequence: CASSVGGVGTDTQYF. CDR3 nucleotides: TGCGCCAGCAGCGTCGGCGGGGTTGGCACAGATACGCAGTATTTT.

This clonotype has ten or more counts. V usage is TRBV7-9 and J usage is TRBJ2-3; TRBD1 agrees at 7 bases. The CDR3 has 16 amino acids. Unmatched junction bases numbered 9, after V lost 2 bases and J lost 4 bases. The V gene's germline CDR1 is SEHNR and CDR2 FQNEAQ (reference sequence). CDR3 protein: CASSLMGRGSSDTQYF. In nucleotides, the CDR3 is TGTGCCAGCAGCTTAATGGGCAGGGGGTCATCAGATACGCAGTATTTT.

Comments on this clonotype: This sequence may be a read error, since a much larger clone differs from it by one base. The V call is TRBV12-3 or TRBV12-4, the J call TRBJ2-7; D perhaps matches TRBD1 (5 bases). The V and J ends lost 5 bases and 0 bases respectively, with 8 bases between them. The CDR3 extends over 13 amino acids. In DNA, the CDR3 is TGTGCCAGCAGTACCAGGGTCTCCTACGAGCAGTACTTC. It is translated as CASSTRVSYEQYF.

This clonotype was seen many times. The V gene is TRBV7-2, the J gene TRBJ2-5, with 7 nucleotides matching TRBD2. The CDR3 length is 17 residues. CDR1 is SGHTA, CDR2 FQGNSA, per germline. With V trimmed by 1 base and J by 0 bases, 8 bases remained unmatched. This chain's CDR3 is CASSLVRGRGYQETQYF. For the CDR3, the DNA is TGTGCCAGCAGCTTAGTTCGAGGGCGGGGGTACCAAGAGACCCAGTACTTC.

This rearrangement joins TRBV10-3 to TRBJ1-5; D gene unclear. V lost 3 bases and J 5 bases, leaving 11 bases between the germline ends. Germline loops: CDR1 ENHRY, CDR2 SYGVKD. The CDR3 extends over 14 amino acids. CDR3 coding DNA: TGTGCCATCAGTGATGCAGGAACCGATCAGCCCCAGCATTTT. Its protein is CAISDAGTDQPQHF.

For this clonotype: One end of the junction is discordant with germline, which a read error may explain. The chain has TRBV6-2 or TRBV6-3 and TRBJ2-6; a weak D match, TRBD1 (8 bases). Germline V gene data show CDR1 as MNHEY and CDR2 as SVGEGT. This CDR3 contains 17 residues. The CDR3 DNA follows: TGTTCCAGCAGGGTAACAGGGGGGGGGCCTGGGGCCAACGTCCTGACTTTC. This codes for CSSRVTGGGPGANVLTF.

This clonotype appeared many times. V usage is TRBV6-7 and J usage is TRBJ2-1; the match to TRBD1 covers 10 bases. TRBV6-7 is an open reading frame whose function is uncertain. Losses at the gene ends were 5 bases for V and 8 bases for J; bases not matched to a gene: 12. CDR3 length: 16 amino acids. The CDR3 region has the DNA TGTGCCAGCAGTCAACACCGGGACAGGGGCTCGGATGAGCAGTTCTTC. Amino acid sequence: CASSQHRDRGSDEQFF.

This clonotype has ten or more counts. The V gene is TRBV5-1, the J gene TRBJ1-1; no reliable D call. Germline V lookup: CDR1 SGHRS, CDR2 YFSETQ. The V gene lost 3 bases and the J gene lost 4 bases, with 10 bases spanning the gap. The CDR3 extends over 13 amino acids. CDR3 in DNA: TGCGCCAGCAGCTCCGAGGCCCTCACTGAAGCTTTCTTT. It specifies CASSSEALTEAFF.

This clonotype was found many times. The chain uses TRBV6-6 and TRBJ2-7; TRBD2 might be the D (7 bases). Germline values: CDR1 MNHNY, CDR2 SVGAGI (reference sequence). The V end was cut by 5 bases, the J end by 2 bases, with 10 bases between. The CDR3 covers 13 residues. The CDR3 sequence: CASSMGGPYEQYF. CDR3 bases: TGTGCCAGCAGTATGGGGGGGCCCTACGAGCAGTACTTC.

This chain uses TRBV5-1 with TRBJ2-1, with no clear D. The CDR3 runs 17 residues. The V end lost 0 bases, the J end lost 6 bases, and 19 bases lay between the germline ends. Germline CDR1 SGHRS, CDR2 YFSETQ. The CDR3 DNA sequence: TGCGCCAGCAGCTTGGTCAAGTGGTGGGCCAGTGGCAATGAGCAGTTCTTC. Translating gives CASSLVKWWASGNEQFF.